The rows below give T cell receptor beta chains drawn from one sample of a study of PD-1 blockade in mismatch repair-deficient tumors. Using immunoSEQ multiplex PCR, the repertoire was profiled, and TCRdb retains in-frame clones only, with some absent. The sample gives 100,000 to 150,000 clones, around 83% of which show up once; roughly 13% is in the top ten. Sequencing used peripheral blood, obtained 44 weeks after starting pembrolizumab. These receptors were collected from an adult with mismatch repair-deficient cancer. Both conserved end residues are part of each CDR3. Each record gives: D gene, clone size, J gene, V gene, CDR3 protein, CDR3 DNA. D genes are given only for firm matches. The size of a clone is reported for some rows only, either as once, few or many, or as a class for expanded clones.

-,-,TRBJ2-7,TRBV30,CAWRGGKYEQYF,TGTGCCTGGAGGGGGGGAAAATACGAGCAGTACTTC
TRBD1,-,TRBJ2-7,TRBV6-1,CASSAGQGIYEQYF,TGTGCCAGCAGTGCGGGACAGGGGATCTACGAGCAGTACTTC
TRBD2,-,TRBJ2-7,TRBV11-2,CASSQSRGGRLVKAYEQYF,TGTGCCAGCAGCCAGTCGCGGGGGGGGCGTCTAGTGAAGGCCTACGAGCAGTACTTC
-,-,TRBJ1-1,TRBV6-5,CASSYSTRGMNTEAFF,TGTGCCAGCAGTTACTCGACCCGGGGGATGAACACTGAAGCTTTCTTT
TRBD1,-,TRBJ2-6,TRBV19,CASSIVATGDLSGANVLTF,TGTGCCAGTAGTATAGTTGCGACAGGGGATCTTTCTGGGGCCAACGTCCTGACTTTC
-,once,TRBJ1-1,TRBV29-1,CSVGHGYMNTEAFF,TGCAGCGTTGGGCACGGATACATGAACACTGAAGCTTTCTTT
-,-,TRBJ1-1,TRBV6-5,CASLWGTEAFF,TGTGCCTCACTTTGGGGCACTGAAGCTTTCTTT
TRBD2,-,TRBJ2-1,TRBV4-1,CASSETAGDHNEQFF,TGCGCCAGCAGCGAGACCGCGGGAGACCACAATGAGCAGTTCTTC
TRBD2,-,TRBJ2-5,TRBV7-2,CASSLASGLAGQETQYF,TGTGCCAGCAGCTTAGCCTCGGGACTAGCGGGCCAAGAGACCCAGTACTTC
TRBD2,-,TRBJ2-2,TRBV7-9,CASSSRLAGWAGELFF,TGTGCCAGCAGCTCCCGACTAGCGGGATGGGCCGGGGAGCTGTTTTTT
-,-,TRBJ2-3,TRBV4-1,CASSQWADEGADTQYF,TGCGCCAGCAGCCAATGGGCGGACGAGGGAGCAGATACGCAGTATTTT
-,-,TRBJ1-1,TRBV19,CASSMPGPGAFF,TGTGCCAGTAGTATGCCGGGGCCGGGAGCTTTCTTT
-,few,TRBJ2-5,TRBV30,CAWDRKETQYF,TGTGCCTGGGACAGAAAGGAGACCCAGTACTTC
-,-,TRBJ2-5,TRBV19,CASSLGQYGAQYF,TGTGCCAGTAGCCTTGGACAATACGGGGCCCAGTACTTC
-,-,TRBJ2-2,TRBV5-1,CASSLAWGRSTGELFF,TGCGCCAGCAGCTTGGCCTGGGGCAGGAGCACCGGGGAGCTGTTTTTT
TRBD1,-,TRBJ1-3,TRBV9,CASSSTGMGNTIYF,TGTGCCAGCAGCTCGACAGGGATGGGAAACACCATATATTTT
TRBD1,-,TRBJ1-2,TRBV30,CAWSDLGTGVYGYTF,TGTGCCTGGAGTGATTTAGGGACAGGGGTTTATGGCTACACCTTC
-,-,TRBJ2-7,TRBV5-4,CASSNVGAGFVYEQYF,TGTGCCAGCAGCAATGTAGGTGCGGGGTTTGTCTACGAGCAGTACTTC
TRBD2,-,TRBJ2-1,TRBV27,CASSRIKLGRASGGNEQFF,TGTGCCAGCAGTCGAATAAAATTGGGCCGGGCTAGCGGGGGCAATGAGCAGTTCTTC
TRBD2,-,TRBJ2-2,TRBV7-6,CASSRTTSGRESGELFF,TGTGCCAGCAGCCGCACTACCAGCGGGAGGGAGTCCGGGGAGCTGTTTTTT
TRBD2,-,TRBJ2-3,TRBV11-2,CASSSLAGVSHTDTQYF,TGTGCCAGCAGTTCACTAGCGGGAGTCAGTCATACAGATACGCAGTATTTT
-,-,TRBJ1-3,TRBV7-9,CASSLVLGNTIYF,TGTGCCAGCAGCTTAGTTCTGGGAAACACCATATATTTT
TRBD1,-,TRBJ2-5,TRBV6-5,CASSYQGAGTQYF,TGTGCCAGCAGTTACCAGGGGGCCGGGACCCAGTACTTC
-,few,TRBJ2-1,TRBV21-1,CASSKGTGRNEQFF,TGTGCCAGCAGCAAAGGGACAGGGAGGAATGAGCAGTTCTTC
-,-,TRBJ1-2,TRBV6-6,CASSTMGGYTF,TGTGCCAGCAGTACCATGGGAGGCTACACCTTC
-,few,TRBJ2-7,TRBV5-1,CASRVSRAYEQYF,TGCGCCAGCAGGGTAAGCAGGGCCTACGAGCAGTACTTC
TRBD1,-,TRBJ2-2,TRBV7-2,CASSLAGTGAVGELFF,TGTGCCAGCAGCTTAGCCGGGACAGGGGCGGTCGGGGAGCTGTTTTTT
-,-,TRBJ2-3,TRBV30,CAWTGRDRTDTQYF,TGTGCCTGGACTGGAAGGGACCGCACAGATACGCAGTATTTT
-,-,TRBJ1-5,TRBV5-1,CASSLGGVSNQPQHF,TGCGCCAGCAGCTTGGGCGGAGTTAGCAATCAGCCCCAGCATTTT
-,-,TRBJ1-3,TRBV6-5,CASSYSPGNTIYF,TGTGCCAGCAGTTACTCCCCGGGAAACACCATATATTTT